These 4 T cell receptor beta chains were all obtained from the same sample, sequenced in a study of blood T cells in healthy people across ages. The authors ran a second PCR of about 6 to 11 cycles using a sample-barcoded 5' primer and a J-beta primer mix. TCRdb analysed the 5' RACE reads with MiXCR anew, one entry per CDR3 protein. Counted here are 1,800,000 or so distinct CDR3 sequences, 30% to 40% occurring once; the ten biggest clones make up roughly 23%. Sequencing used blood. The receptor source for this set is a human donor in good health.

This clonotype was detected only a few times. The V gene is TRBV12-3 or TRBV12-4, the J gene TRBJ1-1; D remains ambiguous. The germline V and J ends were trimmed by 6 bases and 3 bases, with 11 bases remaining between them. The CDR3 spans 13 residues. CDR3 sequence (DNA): TGTGCCAGCAGCCCCGTCCGTGACACTGAAGCTTTCTTT. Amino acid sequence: CASSPVRDTEAFF.

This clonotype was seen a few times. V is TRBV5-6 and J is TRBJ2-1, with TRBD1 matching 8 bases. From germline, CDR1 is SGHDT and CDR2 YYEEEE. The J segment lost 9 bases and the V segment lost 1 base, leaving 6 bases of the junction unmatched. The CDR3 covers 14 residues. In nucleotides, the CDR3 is TGTGCCAGCAGCTTGATACAGGGGGTTAGTGAGCAGTTCTTC. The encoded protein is CASSLIQGVSEQFF.

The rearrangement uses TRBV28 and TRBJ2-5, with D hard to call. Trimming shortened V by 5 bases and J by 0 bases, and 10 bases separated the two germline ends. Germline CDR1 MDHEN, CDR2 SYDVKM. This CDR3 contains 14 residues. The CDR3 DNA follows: TGTGCCAGCAGTCTTCAACATGACCAAGAGACCCAGTACTTC. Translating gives CASSLQHDQETQYF.

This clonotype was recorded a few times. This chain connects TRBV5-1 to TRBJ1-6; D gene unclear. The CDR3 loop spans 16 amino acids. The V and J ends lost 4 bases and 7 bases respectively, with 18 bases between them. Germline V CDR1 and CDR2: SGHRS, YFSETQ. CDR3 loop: CASSRATTPGNSPLHF. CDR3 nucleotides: TGCGCCAGCAGCCGCGCTACCACACCTGGGAATTCACCCCTCCACTTT.